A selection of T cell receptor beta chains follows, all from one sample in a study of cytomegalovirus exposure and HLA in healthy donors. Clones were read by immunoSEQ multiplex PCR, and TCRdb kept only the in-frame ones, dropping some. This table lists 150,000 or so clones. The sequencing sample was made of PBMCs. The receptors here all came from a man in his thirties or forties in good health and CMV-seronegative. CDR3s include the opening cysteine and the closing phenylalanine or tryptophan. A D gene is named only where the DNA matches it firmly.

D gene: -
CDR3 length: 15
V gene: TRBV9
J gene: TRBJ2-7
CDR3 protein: CASSTSDFTSYEQYF
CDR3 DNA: TGTGCCAGCAGCACCTCAGACTTCACCTCCTACGAGCAGTACTTC

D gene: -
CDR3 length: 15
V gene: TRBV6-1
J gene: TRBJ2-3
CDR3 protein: CASSENRGSTDTQYF
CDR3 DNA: TGTGCCAGCAGTGAAAACCGGGGTAGCACAGATACGCAGTATTTT

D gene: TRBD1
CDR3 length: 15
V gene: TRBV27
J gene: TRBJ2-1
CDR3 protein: CASSAWTGTYNEQFF
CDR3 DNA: TGTGCCAGCAGTGCCTGGACAGGAACCTACAATGAGCAGTTCTTC

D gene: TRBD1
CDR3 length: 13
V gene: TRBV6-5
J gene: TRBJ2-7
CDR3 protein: CASSLGTGYEQYF
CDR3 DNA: TGTGCCAGCAGCCTGGGGACAGGCTACGAGCAGTACTTC

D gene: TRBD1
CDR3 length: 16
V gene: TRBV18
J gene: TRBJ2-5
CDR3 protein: CASSPRVGQGAETQYF
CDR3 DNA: TGTGCCAGCTCACCGCGGGTGGGACAGGGAGCCGAGACCCAGTACTTC

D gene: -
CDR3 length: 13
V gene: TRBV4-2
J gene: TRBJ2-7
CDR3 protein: CASSQDLAYEQYF
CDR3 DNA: TGTGCCAGCAGCCAAGATCTAGCGTACGAGCAGTACTTC

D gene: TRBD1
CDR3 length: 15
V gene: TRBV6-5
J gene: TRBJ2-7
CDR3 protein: CASSSRTGSPDEQYF
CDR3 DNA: TGTGCCAGCAGTTCTCGGACAGGGTCCCCTGACGAGCAGTACTTC

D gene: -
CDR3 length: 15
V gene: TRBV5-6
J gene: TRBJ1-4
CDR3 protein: CASSWLTTDDEKLFF
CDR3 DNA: TGTGCCAGCAGCTGGTTGACGACTGACGATGAAAAACTGTTTTTT

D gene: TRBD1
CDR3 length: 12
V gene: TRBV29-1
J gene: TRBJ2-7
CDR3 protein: CSARTGGYEQYF
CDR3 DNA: TGCAGCGCCCGGACAGGGGGCTACGAGCAGTACTTC

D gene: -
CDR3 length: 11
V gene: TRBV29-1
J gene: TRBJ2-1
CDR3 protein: CSGNRGDEQFF
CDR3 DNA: TGCAGCGGGAACCGGGGAGATGAGCAGTTCTTC

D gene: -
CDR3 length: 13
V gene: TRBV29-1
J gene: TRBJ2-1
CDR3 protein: CSVTGYSYNEQFF
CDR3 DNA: TGCAGCGTCACAGGGTACTCCTACAATGAGCAGTTCTTC

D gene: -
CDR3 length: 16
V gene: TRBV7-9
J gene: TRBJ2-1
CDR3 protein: CASSPPGRPSYNEQFF
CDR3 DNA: TGTGCCAGCAGCCCCCCTGGGAGACCCTCCTACAATGAGCAGTTCTTC

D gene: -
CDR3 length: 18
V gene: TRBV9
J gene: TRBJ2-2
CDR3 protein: CASSVAGPGRENTGELFF
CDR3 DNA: TGTGCCAGCAGCGTAGCAGGACCCGGGCGGGAGAACACCGGGGAGCTGTTTTTT

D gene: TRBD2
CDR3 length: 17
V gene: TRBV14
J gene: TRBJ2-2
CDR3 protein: CASSEGLAGGNTGELFF
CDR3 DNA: TGTGCCAGCAGTGAAGGACTAGCGGGAGGGAACACCGGGGAGCTGTTTTTT

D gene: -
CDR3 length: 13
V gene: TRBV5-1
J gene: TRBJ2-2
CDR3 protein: CASSEGNTGELFF
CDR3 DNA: TGCGCCAGCAGTGAGGGGAACACCGGGGAGCTGTTTTTT

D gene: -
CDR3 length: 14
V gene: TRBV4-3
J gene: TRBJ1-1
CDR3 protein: CASSQEEGSTEAFF
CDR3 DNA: TGCGCCAGCAGCCAAGAGGAGGGATCCACTGAAGCTTTCTTT